The clone carrying this T cell receptor (beta chain) has a count of ten or more. Its specificity is unknown. Four PCR rounds used nested alpha and beta constant region primers plus the SP2 primer. TCRdb re-analysed the UMI-ligation and nested PCR reads in MiXCR, keeping a single row per CDR3 protein. The profile shows 25,000 to 35,000 distinct CDR3 sequences, approximately 7.1% of them singletons. The sample belongs to a study of naive and memory T cell subsets. This CDR3 has 17 residues. V shed 11 bases, J shed 1 base, and the junction held 16 bases outside the gene matches. Germline-derived CDR1 and CDR2 are MNHNS and SASEGT. Treatment reported: skin biopsy from PPD injection site in Mantoux-positive individual. TCR cDNA received a 3' ligated oligonucleotide that carried a UMI. Biopsied sites were PPD injections in people with a positive Mantoux test. General study results and limits: Higher TCR numbers at tuberculin sites reflect T cell infiltration, per interpretation. TCR transcript changes with activation or differentiation may affect this RNA method. Far more TCRs reportedly came from tuberculin skin test site biopsies.

The sequenced sample was skin, obtained from a tuberculin skin test site. The clonotype comes from an adult in good health. V usage is TRBV6-1 and J usage is TRBJ2-5, with TRBD2 identical over 10 bases. CDR3 nucleotides: TGTGCCCTCCCCGAGGGGGCTAGCGGGGGCCTCCAAGAGACCCAGTACTTC. The encoded protein is CALPEGASGGLQETQYF.